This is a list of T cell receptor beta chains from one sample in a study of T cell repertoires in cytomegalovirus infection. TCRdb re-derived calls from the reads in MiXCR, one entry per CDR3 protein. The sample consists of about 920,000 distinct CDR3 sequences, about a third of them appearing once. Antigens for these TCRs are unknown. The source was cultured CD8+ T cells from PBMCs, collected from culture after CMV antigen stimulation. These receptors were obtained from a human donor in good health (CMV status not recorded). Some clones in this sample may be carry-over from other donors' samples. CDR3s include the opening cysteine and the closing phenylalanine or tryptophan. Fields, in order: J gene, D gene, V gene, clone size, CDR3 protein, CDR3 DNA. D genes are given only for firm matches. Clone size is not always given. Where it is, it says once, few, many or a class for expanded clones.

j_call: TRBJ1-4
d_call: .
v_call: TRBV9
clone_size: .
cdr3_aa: CASSGSGTTNEKLFF
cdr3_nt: TGTGCCAGCAGCGGATCAGGGACAACTAATGAAAAACTGTTTTTT

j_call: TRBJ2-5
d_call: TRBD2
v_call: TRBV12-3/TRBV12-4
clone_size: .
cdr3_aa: CASSSTSGETQYF
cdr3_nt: TGTGCCAGCAGTTCGACTAGCGGGGAGACCCAGTACTTC

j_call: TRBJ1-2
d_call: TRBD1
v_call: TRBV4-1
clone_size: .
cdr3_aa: CASSQEDRAWGGYTF
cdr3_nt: TGCGCCAGCAGCCAAGAAGACAGGGCTTGGGGTGGCTACACCTTC

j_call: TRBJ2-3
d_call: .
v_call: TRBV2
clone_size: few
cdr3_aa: CASLGLPSTDTQYF
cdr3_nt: TGTGCCAGCCTGGGACTTCCTAGCACAGATACGCAGTATTTT

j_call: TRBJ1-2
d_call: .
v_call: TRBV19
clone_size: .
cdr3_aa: CASKEGEYRIRGGYTF
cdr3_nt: TGTGCCAGCAAGGAAGGGGAGTATCGTATCAGAGGTGGCTACACCTTC

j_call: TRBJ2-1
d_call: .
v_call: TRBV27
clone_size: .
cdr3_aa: CASSLTPGLPSSYNEQFF
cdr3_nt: TGTGCCAGCAGTTTAACCCCCGGACTCCCGAGCTCCTACAATGAGCAGTTCTTC

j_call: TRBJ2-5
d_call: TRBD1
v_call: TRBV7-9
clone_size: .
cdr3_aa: CASSMGQSKETQYF
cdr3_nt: TGTGCCAGCAGCATGGGACAGTCAAAAGAGACCCAGTACTTC

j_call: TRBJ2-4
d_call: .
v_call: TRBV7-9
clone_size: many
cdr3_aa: CASSPAQGLAKNIQYF
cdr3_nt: TGTGCCAGCAGCCCCGCCCAGGGGTTAGCCAAAAACATTCAGTACTTC

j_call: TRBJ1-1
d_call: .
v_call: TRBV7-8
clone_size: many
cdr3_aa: CASSRDLPLDTEAFF
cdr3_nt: TGTGCCAGCAGTCGGGACCTCCCCCTAGACACTGAAGCTTTCTTT

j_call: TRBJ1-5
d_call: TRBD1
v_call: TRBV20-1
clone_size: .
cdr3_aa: CSARDPRDRGRQPQHF
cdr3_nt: TGCAGTGCTAGAGATCCCCGGGACAGGGGTAGACAGCCCCAGCATTTT

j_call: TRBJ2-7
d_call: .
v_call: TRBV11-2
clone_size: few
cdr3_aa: CASSLGVLSYEQYF
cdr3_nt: TGTGCCAGCAGCTTAGGTGTCCTAAGCTACGAGCAGTACTTC

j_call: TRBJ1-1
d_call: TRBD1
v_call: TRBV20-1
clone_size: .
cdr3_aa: CSTRGGGTEAFF
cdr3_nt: TGCAGTACCAGGGGGGGGGGCACTGAAGCTTTCTTT

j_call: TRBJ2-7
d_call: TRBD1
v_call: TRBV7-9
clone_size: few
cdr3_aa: CASSPGQGTDEQYF
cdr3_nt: TGTGCCAGCAGCCCGGGACAGGGGACGGACGAGCAGTACTTC

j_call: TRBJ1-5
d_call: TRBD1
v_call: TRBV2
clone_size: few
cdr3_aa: CASSEGTGVEPQHF
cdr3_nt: TGTGCCAGCAGTGAAGGGACAGGGGTAGAGCCCCAGCATTTT

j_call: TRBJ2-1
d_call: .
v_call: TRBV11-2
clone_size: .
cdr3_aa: CASSYLGGPRSYNEQFF
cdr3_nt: TGTGCCAGCAGCTACCTGGGGGGGCCTCGCTCCTACAATGAGCAGTTCTTC

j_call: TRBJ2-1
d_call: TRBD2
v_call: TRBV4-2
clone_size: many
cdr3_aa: CASSQEASGGYNEQFF
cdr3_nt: TGTGCCAGCAGCCAAGAGGCTAGCGGGGGATACAATGAGCAGTTCTTC

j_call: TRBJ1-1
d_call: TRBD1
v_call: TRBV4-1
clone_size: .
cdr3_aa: CASSEGTGVTEAFF
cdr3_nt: TGCGCCAGCAGCGAGGGGACAGGGGTAACTGAAGCTTTCTTT

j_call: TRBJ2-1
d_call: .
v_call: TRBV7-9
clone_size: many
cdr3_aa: CASSFQLSPYNEQFF
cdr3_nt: TGTGCCAGCAGCTTTCAGCTCTCCCCCTACAATGAGCAGTTCTTC

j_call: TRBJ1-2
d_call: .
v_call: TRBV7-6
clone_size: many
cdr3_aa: CASSPTFRDPNNYGYTF
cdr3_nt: TGTGCCAGCAGCCCGACATTCCGGGACCCAAATAACTATGGCTACACCTTC

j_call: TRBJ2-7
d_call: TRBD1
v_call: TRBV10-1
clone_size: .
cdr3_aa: CASSDPGQGLYEQYF
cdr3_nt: TGCGCCAGCAGTGATCCGGGACAGGGTCTCTACGAGCAGTACTTC

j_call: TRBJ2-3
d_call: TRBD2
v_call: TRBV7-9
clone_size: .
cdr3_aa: CASSFTLSGGTSTDTQYF
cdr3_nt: TGTGCCAGCAGCTTTACCCTTAGCGGGGGGACTAGCACAGATACGCAGTATTTT

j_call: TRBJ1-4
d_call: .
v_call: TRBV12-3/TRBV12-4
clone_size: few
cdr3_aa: CASSFGQGYYNEKLFF
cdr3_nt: TGTGCCAGCAGTTTCGGGCAGGGATATTATAATGAAAAACTGTTTTTT

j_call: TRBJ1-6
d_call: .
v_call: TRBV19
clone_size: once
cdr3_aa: CASHRSSYNSPLHF
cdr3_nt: TGTGCCAGTCACAGAAGCTCCTATAATTCACCCCTCCACTTT

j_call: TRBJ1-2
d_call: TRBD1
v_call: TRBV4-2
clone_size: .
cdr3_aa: CASSQQTGSDYGYTF
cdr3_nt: TGTGCCAGCAGCCAACAGACAGGGTCTGACTATGGCTACACCTTC

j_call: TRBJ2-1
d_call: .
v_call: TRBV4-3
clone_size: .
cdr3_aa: CASSQDGDLYNEQFF
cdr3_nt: TGCGCCAGCAGCCAAGATGGGGACCTTTACAATGAGCAGTTCTTC

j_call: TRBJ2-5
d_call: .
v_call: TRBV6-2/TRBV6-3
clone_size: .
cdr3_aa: CASSYSTPETQYF
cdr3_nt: TGTGCCAGCAGTTACTCGACCCCAGAGACCCAGTACTTC

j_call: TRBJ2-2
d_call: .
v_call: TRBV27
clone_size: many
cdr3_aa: CASKFVTGHYTGELFF
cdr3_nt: TGTGCCAGCAAGTTCGTGACCGGCCATTATACCGGGGAGCTGTTTTTT

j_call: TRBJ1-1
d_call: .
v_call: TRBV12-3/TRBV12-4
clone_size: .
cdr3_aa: CASRPNINTEAFF
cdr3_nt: TGTGCCAGCAGACCAAATATCAACACTGAAGCTTTCTTT